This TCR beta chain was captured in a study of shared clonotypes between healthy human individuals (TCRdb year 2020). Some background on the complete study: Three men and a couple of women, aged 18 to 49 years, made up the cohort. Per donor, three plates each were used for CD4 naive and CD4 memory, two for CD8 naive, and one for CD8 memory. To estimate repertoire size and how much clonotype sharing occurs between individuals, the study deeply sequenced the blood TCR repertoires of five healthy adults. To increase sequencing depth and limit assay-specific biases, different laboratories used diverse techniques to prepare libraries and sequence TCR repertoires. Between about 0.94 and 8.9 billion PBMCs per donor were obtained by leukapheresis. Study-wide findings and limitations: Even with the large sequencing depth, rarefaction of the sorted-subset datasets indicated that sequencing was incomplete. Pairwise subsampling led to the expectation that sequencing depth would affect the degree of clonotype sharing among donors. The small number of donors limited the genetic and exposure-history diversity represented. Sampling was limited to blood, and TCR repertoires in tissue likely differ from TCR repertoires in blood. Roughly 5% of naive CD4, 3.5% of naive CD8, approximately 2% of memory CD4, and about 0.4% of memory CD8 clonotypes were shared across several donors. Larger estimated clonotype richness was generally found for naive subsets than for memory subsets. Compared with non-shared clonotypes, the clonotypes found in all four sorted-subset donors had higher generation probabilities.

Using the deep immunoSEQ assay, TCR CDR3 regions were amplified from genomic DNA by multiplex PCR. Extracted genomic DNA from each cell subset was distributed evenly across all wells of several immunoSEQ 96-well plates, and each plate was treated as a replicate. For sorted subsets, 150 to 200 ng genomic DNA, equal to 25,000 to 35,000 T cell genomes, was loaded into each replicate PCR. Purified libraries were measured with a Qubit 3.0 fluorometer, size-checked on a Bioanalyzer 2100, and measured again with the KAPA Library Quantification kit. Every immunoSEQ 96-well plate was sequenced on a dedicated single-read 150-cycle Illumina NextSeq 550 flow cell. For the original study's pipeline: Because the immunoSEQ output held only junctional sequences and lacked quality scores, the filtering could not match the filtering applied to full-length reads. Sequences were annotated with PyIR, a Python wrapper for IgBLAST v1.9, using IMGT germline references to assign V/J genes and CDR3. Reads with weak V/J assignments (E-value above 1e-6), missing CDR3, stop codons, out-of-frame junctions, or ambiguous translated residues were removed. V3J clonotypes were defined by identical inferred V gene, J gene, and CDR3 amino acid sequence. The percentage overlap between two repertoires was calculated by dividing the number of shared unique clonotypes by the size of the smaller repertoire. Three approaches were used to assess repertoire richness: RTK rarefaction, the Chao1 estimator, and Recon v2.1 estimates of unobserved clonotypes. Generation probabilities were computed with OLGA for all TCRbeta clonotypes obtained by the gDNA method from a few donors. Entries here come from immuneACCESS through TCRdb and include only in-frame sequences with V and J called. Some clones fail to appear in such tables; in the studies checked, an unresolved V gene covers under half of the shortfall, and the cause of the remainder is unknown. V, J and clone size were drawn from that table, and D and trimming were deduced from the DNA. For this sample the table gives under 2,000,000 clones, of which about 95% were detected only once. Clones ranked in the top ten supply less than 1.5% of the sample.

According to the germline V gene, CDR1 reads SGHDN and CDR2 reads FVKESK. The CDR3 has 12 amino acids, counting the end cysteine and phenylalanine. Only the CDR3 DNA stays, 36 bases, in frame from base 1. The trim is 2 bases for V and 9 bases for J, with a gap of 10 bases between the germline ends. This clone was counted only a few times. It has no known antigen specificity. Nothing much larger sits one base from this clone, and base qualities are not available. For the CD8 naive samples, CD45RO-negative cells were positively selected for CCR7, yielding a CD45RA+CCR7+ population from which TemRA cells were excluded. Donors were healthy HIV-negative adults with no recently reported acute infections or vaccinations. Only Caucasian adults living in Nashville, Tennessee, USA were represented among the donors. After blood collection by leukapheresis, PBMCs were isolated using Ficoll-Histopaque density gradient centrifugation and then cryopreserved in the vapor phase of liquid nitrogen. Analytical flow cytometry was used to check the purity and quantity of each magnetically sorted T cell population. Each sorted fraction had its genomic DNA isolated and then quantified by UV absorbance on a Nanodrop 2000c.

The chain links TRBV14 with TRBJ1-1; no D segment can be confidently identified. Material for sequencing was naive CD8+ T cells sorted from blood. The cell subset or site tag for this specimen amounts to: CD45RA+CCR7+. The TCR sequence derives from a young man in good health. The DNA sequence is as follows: TGTGCCAGCAGCCAATGGACGTCCCAAGCTTTCTTT. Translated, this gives CASSQWTSQAFF.